This is a list of T cell receptor beta chains from one sample in a study of blood T cell repertoires in COVID-19. The method was immunoSEQ multiplex PCR; TCRdb's version includes in-frame clones alone and lacks a portion of them. The table includes roughly 100,000 clones, less than 80% detected once. The specimen sequenced was peripheral blood. Source of these receptors: a man older than 75 with COVID-19, enrolled during active disease. CDR3s include the opening cysteine and the closing phenylalanine or tryptophan. The D gene is left open where the match is weak. Only some rows state a clone size, as once, few, many or a class for expanded clones.

cdr3_aa: CASSLMQGQGNTEAFF; cdr3_nt: TGTGCCAGCAGCTTAATGCAGGGACAGGGGAACACTGAAGCTTTCTTT; d_call: TRBD1; cdr3_length: 16; j_call: TRBJ1-1; clone_size: once; v_call: TRBV7-8
cdr3_aa: CATSGARADTQYF; cdr3_nt: TGTGCCACCAGCGGAGCGAGGGCAGATACGCAGTATTTT; d_call: NA; cdr3_length: 13; j_call: TRBJ2-3; clone_size: NA; v_call: TRBV15
cdr3_aa: CAISDWDFQETQYF; cdr3_nt: TGTGCCATCAGTGATTGGGACTTCCAAGAGACCCAGTACTTC; d_call: NA; cdr3_length: 14; j_call: TRBJ2-5; clone_size: NA; v_call: TRBV10-3
cdr3_aa: CSGPDRLLRGEQFF; cdr3_nt: TGCAGCGGGCCCGACAGGTTGTTGCGCGGTGAGCAGTTCTTC; d_call: NA; cdr3_length: 14; j_call: TRBJ2-1; clone_size: NA; v_call: TRBV29-1
cdr3_aa: CASSYPLAGELFF; cdr3_nt: TGTGCCAGCAGTTACCCTTTAGCCGGGGAGCTGTTTTTT; d_call: NA; cdr3_length: 13; j_call: TRBJ2-2; clone_size: NA; v_call: TRBV6-5
cdr3_aa: CASSADRGSNSPLHF; cdr3_nt: TGTGCCAGCAGCGCCGACAGGGGAAGTAATTCACCCCTCCACTTT; d_call: TRBD1; cdr3_length: 15; j_call: TRBJ1-6; clone_size: NA; v_call: TRBV7-3
cdr3_aa: CASSLWGPGGELFF; cdr3_nt: TGTGCCAGCAGCTTATGGGGGCCTGGCGGGGAGCTGTTTTTT; d_call: NA; cdr3_length: 14; j_call: TRBJ2-2; clone_size: NA; v_call: TRBV7-2
cdr3_aa: CASSLGGDKPQHF; cdr3_nt: TGTGCCAGCAGTTTAGGCGGGGATAAGCCCCAGCATTTT; d_call: NA; cdr3_length: 13; j_call: TRBJ1-5; clone_size: NA; v_call: TRBV12-3/TRBV12-4
cdr3_aa: CASCEALLVGTDTQYF; cdr3_nt: TGTGCCAGCTGCGAGGCCCTTCTAGTAGGTACAGATACGCAGTATTTT; d_call: NA; cdr3_length: 16; j_call: TRBJ2-3; clone_size: NA; v_call: TRBV11-2
cdr3_aa: CASSSDSTETQYF; cdr3_nt: TGTGCCAGCAGCTCGGACAGCACAGAGACCCAGTACTTC; d_call: NA; cdr3_length: 13; j_call: TRBJ2-5; clone_size: NA; v_call: TRBV3-1/TRBV3-2
cdr3_aa: CTSSRHSTGNTQYF; cdr3_nt: TGCACCAGCAGCCGACACAGCACGGGGAATACGCAGTATTTT; d_call: NA; cdr3_length: 14; j_call: TRBJ2-3; clone_size: NA; v_call: TRBV1
cdr3_aa: CASSPTSGRDTQYF; cdr3_nt: TGTGCCAGCAGCCCCACTAGCGGGAGGGATACGCAGTATTTT; d_call: TRBD2; cdr3_length: 14; j_call: TRBJ2-3; clone_size: NA; v_call: TRBV7-3
cdr3_aa: CASSLRQVGNTEAFF; cdr3_nt: TGTGCCAGCAGCCTGAGACAGGTAGGGAACACTGAAGCTTTCTTT; d_call: NA; cdr3_length: 15; j_call: TRBJ1-1; clone_size: NA; v_call: TRBV7-2
cdr3_aa: CSASAGQGYEQYF; cdr3_nt: TGCAGTGCTAGTGCGGGACAGGGTTACGAGCAGTACTTC; d_call: TRBD1; cdr3_length: 13; j_call: TRBJ2-7; clone_size: NA; v_call: TRBV20-1
cdr3_aa: CASRRGRANPSAPSESSYNSPLHF; cdr3_nt: TGTGCCAGCAGGAGGGGCAGGGCGAATCCATCTGCCCCATCTGAAAGCTCCTATAATTCACCCCTCCACTTT; d_call: NA; cdr3_length: 24; j_call: TRBJ1-6; clone_size: once; v_call: TRBV7-9
cdr3_aa: CASSPTGNYGYTF; cdr3_nt: TGTGCCAGCAGTCCAACAGGGAACTATGGCTACACCTTC; d_call: NA; cdr3_length: 13; j_call: TRBJ1-2; clone_size: NA; v_call: TRBV27
cdr3_aa: CASSMNPSSYEQYF; cdr3_nt: TGTGCCAGTAGTATGAACCCTAGCAGCTACGAGCAGTACTTC; d_call: NA; cdr3_length: 14; j_call: TRBJ2-7; clone_size: NA; v_call: TRBV19
cdr3_aa: CASSFGWGGAGNEKLFF; cdr3_nt: TGTGCCAGCAGTTTTGGGTGGGGAGGGGCAGGGAATGAAAAACTGTTTTTT; d_call: NA; cdr3_length: 17; j_call: TRBJ1-4; clone_size: NA; v_call: TRBV28
cdr3_aa: CASVRGLDYNEQFF; cdr3_nt: TGCGCCAGCGTGCGGGGACTAGACTACAATGAGCAGTTCTTC; d_call: TRBD2; cdr3_length: 14; j_call: TRBJ2-1; clone_size: NA; v_call: TRBV5-1
cdr3_aa: CASSYSHNEQFF; cdr3_nt: TGTGCCAGCAGTTACAGCCACAATGAGCAGTTCTTC; d_call: NA; cdr3_length: 12; j_call: TRBJ2-1; clone_size: NA; v_call: TRBV12-3/TRBV12-4
cdr3_aa: CASSSGGPHQPQHF; cdr3_nt: TGTGCCAGCAGTTCAGGGGGCCCCCATCAGCCCCAGCATTTT; d_call: TRBD1; cdr3_length: 14; j_call: TRBJ1-5; clone_size: once; v_call: TRBV28
cdr3_aa: CASCEGSGELFF; cdr3_nt: TGTGCCAGCTGCGAGGGATCGGGGGAGCTGTTTTTT; d_call: NA; cdr3_length: 12; j_call: TRBJ2-2; clone_size: NA; v_call: TRBV6-5